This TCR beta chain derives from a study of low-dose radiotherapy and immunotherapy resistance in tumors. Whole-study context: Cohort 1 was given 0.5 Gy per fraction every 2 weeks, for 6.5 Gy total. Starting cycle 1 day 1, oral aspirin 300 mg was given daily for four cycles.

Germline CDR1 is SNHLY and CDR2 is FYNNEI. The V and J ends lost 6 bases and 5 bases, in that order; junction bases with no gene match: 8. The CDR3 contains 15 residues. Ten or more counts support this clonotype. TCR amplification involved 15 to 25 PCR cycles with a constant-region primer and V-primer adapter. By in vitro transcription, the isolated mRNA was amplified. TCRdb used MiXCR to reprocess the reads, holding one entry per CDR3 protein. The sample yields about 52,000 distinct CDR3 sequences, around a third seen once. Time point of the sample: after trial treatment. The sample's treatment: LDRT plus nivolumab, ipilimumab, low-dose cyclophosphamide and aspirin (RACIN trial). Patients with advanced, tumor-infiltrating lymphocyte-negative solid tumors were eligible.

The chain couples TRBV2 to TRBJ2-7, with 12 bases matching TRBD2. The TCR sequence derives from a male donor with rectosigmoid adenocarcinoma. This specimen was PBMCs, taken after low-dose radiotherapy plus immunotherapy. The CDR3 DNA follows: TGTGCCAGCAGAATAAGACTAGCGGGAGACCACGAGCAGTACTTC. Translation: CASRIRLAGDHEQYF. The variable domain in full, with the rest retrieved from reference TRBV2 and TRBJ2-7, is EPEVTQTPSHQVTQMGQEVILRCVPISNHLYFYWYRQILGQKVEFLVSFYNNEISEKSEIFDDQFSVERPDGSNFTLKIRSTKLEDSAMYFCASRIRLAGDHEQYFGPGTRLTVT.